This T cell receptor beta chain was found in a study of T cells expressing NK-cell markers. TCRdb processed the 5' RACE reads again and assigns one entry to each CDR3 protein, with no DNA. The listing contains about 21,000 distinct CDR3 sequences. CDR3 length equals 16 residues. CDR1 is LGHNA and CDR2 is YNFKEQ in the germline V gene. This clonotype originated in a man aged 18-70 years in good health. The chain couples TRBV4-2 to TRBJ2-7; the D call of TRBD1 rests on TCRdb alone, since no DNA is present to check it. What was sequenced was blood T cells: a sorted CD56 or NKG2C T cell subset, CD4+ or CD8+ T cells, or bulk PBMC T cells (not recorded which). The CDR3 loop reads CASSLHPDSSSYEQYF.